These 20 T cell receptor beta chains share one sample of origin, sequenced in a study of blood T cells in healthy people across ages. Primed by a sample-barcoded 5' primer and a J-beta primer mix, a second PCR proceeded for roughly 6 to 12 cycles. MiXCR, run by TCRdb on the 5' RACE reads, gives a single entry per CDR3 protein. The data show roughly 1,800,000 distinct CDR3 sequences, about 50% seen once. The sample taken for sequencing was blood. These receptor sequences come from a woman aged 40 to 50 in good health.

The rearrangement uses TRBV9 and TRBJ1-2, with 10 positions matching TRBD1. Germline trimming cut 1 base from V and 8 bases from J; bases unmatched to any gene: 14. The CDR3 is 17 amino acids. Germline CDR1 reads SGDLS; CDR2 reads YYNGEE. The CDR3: CASSVRETGGAFDGYTF. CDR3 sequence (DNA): TGTGCCAGCAGCGTACGAGAGACAGGGGGCGCCTTTGACGGCTACACCTTC.

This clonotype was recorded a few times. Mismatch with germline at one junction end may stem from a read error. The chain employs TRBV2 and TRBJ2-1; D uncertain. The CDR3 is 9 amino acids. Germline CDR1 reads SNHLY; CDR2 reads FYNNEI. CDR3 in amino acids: CASREEQFF. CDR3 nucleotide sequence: TGTGCCAGCAGGGAAGAGCAGTTCTTC.

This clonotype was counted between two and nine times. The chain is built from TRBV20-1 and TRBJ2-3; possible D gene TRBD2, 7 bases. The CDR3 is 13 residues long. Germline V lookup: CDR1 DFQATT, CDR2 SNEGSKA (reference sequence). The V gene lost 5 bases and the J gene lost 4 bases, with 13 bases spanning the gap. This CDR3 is CSALGGGPDTQYF. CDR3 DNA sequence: TGCAGTGCTCTTGGGGGGGGCCCAGATACGCAGTATTTT.

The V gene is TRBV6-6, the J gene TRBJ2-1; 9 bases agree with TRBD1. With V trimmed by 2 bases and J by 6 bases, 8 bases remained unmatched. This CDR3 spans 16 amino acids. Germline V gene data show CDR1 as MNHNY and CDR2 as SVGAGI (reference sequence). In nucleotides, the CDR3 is TGTGCCAGCAGTTACGGCGGGGGACAGGGCTCCAATGAGCAGTTCTTC. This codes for CASSYGGGQGSNEQFF.

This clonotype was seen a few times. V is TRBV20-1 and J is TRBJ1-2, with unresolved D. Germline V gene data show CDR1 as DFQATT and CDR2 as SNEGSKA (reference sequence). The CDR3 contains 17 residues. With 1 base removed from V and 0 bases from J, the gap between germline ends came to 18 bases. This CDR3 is CSARGPTGVGTNYGYTF. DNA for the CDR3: TGCAGTGCTAGAGGCCCCACCGGAGTCGGAACTAACTATGGCTACACCTTC.

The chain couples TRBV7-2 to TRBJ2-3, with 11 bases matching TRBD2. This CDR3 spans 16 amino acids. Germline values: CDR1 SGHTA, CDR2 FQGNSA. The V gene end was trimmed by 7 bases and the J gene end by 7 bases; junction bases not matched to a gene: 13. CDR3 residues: CASTDSGSGGANTQYF. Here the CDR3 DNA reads TGTGCCAGCACCGATAGCGGTAGCGGGGGGGCTAATACGCAGTATTTT.

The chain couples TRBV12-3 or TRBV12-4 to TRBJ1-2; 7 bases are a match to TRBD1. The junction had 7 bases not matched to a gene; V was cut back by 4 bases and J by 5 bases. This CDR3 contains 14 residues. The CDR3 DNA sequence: TGTGCCAGCAGTTCGGGACAGCCGCCTTATGGCTACACCTTC. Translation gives CASSSGQPPYGYTF.

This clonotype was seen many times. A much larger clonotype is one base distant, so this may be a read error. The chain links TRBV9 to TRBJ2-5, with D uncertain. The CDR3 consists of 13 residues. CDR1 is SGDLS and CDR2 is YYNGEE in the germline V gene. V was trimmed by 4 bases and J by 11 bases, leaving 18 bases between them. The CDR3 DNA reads TGTGCCAGCAGCCCCCATGGAGTTAATGAGCAGTACTTC. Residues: CASSPHGVNEQYF.

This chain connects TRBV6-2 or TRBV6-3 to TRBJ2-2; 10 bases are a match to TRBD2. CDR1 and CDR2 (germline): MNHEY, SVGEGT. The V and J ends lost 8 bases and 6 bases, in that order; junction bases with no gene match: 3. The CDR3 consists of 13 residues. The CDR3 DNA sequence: TGTGCCAGCCAAGCGGGGGGGCCCGGGGAGCTGTTTTTT. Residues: CASQAGGPGELFF.

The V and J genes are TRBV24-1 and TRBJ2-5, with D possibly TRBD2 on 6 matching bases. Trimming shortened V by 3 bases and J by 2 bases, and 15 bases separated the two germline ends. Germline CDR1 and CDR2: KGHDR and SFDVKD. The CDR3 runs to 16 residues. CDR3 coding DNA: TGTGCCACCAGTGATCCTTTGTCGGGAGAACAAGAGACCCAGTACTTC. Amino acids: CATSDPLSGEQETQYF.

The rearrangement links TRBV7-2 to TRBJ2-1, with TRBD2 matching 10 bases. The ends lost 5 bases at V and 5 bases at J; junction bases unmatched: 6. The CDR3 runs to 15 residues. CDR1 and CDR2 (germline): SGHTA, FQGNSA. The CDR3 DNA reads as TGTGCCAGCAGCCGAGCGGGGGGGATAAACAATGAGCAGTTCTTC. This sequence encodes CASSRAGGINNEQFF. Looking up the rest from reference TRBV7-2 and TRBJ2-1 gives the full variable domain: GAGVSQSPSNKVTEKGKDVELRCDPISGHTALYWYRQSLGQGLEFLIYFQGNSAPDKSGLPSDRFSAERTGGSVSTLTIQRTQQEDSAVYLCASSRAGGINNEQFFGPGTRLTVL.

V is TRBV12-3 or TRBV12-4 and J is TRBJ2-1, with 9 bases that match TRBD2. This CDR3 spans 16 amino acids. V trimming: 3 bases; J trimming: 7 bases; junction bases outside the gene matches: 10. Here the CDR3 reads CASSFDLRGGLNEQFF. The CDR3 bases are TGTGCCAGCAGTTTCGATTTGCGGGGGGGCCTTAATGAGCAGTTCTTC.

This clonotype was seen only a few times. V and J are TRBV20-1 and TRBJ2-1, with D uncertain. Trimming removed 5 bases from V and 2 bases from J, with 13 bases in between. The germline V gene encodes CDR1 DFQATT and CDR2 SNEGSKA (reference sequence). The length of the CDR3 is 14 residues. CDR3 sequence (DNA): TGCAGTGCTCACCCGGCCGGCACCTACAATGAGCAGTTCTTC. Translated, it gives CSAHPAGTYNEQFF.

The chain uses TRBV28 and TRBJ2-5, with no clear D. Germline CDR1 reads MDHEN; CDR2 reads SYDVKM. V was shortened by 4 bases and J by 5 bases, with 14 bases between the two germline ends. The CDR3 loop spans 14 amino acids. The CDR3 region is CASSSPTLSETQYF. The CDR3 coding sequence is TGTGCCAGCAGTTCACCAACCCTAAGTGAGACCCAGTACTTC.

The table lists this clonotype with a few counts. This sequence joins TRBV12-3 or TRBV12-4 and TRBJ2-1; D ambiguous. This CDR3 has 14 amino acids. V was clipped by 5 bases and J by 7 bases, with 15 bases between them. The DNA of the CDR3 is TGTGCCAGCAGTGCGCCCTCGCCTAAAAATGAGCAGTTCTTC. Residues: CASSAPSPKNEQFF.

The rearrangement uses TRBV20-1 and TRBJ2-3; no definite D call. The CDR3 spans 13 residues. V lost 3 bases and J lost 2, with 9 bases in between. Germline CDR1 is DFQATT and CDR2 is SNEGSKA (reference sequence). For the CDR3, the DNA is TGCAGTGCTAGGGAAACCATCACAGATACGCAGTATTTT. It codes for CSARETITDTQYF.

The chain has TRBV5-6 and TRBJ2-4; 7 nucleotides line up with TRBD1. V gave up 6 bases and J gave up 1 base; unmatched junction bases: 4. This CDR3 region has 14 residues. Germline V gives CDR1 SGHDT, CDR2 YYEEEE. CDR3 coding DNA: TGTGCCAGCATACGCAGGGGGGCCAAAAACATTCAGTACTTC. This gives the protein CASIRRGAKNIQYF.

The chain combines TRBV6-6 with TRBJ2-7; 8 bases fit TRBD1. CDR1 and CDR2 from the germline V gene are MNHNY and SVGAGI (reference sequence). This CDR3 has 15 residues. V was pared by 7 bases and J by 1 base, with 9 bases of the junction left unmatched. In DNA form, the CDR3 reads TGTGCCAGCAATATACAGGGGGTGGTATCCTACGAGCAGTACTTC. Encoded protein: CASNIQGVVSYEQYF.

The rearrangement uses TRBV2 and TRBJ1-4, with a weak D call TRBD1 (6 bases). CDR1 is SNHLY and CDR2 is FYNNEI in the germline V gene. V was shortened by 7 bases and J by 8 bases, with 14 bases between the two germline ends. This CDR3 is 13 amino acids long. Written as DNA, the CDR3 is TGTGCCAGCACCCGGGGGGCAGGGGAAAAACTGTTTTTT. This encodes CASTRGAGEKLFF.

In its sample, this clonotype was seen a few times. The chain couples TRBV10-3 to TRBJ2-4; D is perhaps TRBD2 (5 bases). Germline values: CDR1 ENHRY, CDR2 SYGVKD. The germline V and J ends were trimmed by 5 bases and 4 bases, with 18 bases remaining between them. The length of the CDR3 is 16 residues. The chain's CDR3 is CAISREGYPDKNIQYF. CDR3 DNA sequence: TGTGCCATCAGTAGAGAGGGATACCCTGATAAAAACATTCAGTACTTC.